The TCR beta chain described here comes from a study of blood T cells in healthy people across ages. At the level of the study: Template switching recovered approximately one barcoded beta molecule for every two T cells. Study findings and constraints: Age showed a roughly linear inverse relationship with TCR beta diversity per million T cells. Diversity of TCR beta correlated strongly with naive T cell percentage.

This clonotype turned up a few times. What it binds is not known. Combining a sample-barcoded 5' primer with a J-beta primer mix, a second PCR ran for about 7 to 11 cycles. The template-switch adaptor was a 5' adaptor with 12 random nucleotides. It tagged each cDNA molecule. TCRdb reprocessed the 5' RACE reads via MiXCR and lists one record per CDR3 protein. Of 1.5 million to 2 million distinct CDR3 sequences in the sample, around 40% were seen once. Specimen: blood. The receptor comes from a human donor in good health.

In DNA, the CDR3 is TGTGCCACCAGTGATTTGGGCGGGGATAGCACAGATACGCAGTATTTT. Translated, it gives CATSDLGGDSTDTQYF. The V and J genes are TRBV24-1 and TRBJ2-3; D may be TRBD2 (6 bases). CDR1 is KGHDR, CDR2 SFDVKD, per germline. The CDR3 contains 16 residues. Trimming took 0 bases from V and 0 from J, leaving 9 bases between them.